The T cell receptor beta chain described here comes from a study of T cells in Graves' hyperthyroidism and ophthalmopathy. RNA transcripts provided the source from which TCR beta CDR3 regions were amplified. During a first-round RT-PCR of the TCR CDR3, the HTBI primer set was used. TCRdb passed the multiplex PCR reads through MiXCR, listing each CDR3 protein once. The sample lists over 550,000 distinct CDR3 sequences; approximately 15% were seen once. This clonotype has a handful of counts. Disease duration under 2 months; hyperthyroidism patients were aged 18 to 65. The germline V and J ends were trimmed by 2 bases and 0 bases, with 17 bases remaining between them. The CDR3 length is 16 residues. From germline, CDR1 is SQVTM and CDR2 ANQGSEA.

This chain uses TRBV29-1 with TRBJ2-7, with D possibly TRBD2 on 6 matching bases. This sequence was found in a woman between 18 and 29 years old with Graves' hyperthyroidism. Specimen: blood. The CDR3 is CSVELERGGISYEQYF. In DNA, the CDR3 is TGCAGCGTTGAACTTGAGCGTGGCGGGATCTCCTACGAGCAGTACTTC.